One and the same sample provided the 9 T cell receptor beta chains below, sequenced in a study of blood T cell repertoires in COVID-19 (dated by TCRdb to 2020 to 2021). The library was made by the immunoSEQ multiplex PCR assay. Here the immuneACCESS table is served through TCRdb, limited to in-frame sequences with V and J called. Missing clones are a known gap in these copies; in checked studies unresolved V genes cover under half, and the rest lacks a known reason. Recorded for this sample are some 190,000 clones; more than 80% of them occurred a single time. Roughly 7.7% of the sample is taken by the ten largest. Source material: peripheral blood. The source of these receptors is a woman in her sixties with acute or convalescent COVID-19.

The gene calls are TRBV5-1 and TRBJ1-5; D not resolved. Trimming removed 1 base from V and 5 bases from J, with 7 bases in between. The CDR3 extends over 13 amino acids. Germline values: CDR1 SGHRS, CDR2 YFSETQ. The CDR3 DNA is TGCGCCAGCAGCTTGTCTCCCGATCAGCCCCAGCATTTT. It codes for CASSLSPDQPQHF.

The rearrangement joins TRBV27 to TRBJ1-5, with D possibly matching TRBD1 (5 bases). Germline V gene lookup returns CDR1 MNHEY and CDR2 SMNVEV (reference sequence). V lost 4 bases, J lost 0 bases, and 10 bases lay in between. The CDR3 is 15 amino acids. The CDR3 region is CASSSLGGSNQPQHF. The DNA of the CDR3 is TGTGCCAGCAGTTCCTTGGGGGGTAGCAATCAGCCCCAGCATTTT.

V usage is TRBV9 and J usage is TRBJ1-2, with D possibly being TRBD1 (5 bases). The CDR3 has 17 amino acids. CDR1 and CDR2 from the germline V gene are SGDLS and YYNGEE. The V and J ends lost 0 bases and 4 bases respectively, with 19 bases between them. The DNA of the CDR3 is TGTGCCAGCAGCGTAGGAGGCGGCGGGGGGAGCACCTATGGCTACACCTTC. It yields the protein CASSVGGGGGSTYGYTF.

This chain uses TRBV9 with TRBJ2-7, with D hard to call. V gave up 1 base and J gave up 0 bases, with 8 bases separating them. The CDR3 consists of 14 residues. CDR1 SGDLS and CDR2 YYNGEE come from the germline V gene. CDR3 in DNA: TGTGCCAGCAGCGTACAGGTGATCTCCTACGAGCAGTACTTC. Its translation: CASSVQVISYEQYF. The whole variable domain, filled in from reference TRBV9 and TRBJ2-7, reads DSGVTQTPKHLITATGQRVTLRCSPRSGDLSVYWYQQSLDQGLQFLIQYYNGEERAKGNILERFSAQQFPDLHSELNLSSLELGDSALYFCASSVQVISYEQYFGPGTRLTVT.

The J gene is TRBJ2-1, the V gene TRBV24-1; 12 bases fit TRBD2. CDR1 is KGHDR and CDR2 is SFDVKD in the germline V gene. This CDR3 contains 15 residues. The J segment lost 6 bases and the V segment lost 7 bases, leaving 6 bases of the junction unmatched. The CDR3 loop is CATSSSGRDGNEQFF. CDR3 coding DNA: TGTGCCACCAGCTCTAGCGGGAGGGACGGCAATGAGCAGTTCTTC.

The J gene is TRBJ2-4, the V gene TRBV3-1 (or the pseudogene TRBV3-2); TRBD2 agrees at 16 bases. Germline trimming cut 0 bases from V and 6 bases from J; bases unmatched to any gene: 11. This CDR3 has 20 residues. Germline CDR1 reads LGHDT; CDR2 reads YNNKEL (reference sequence). This chain's CDR3 is CASSQDPGLAGGRDLNIQYF. DNA for the CDR3: TGTGCCAGCAGCCAAGATCCGGGACTAGCGGGAGGGCGGGACCTAAACATTCAGTACTTC.

The V and J genes are TRBV28 and TRBJ2-5, with TRBD2 matching 12 bases. The CDR3 runs 18 residues. Losses at the gene ends were 4 bases for V and 1 base for J; bases not matched to a gene: 10. Looked up from germline, CDR1 is MDHEN and CDR2 is SYDVKM. CDR3 sequence: CASSYVTSGSGFQETQYF. In DNA form, the CDR3 reads TGTGCCAGCAGTTACGTGACTAGCGGGAGTGGTTTCCAAGAGACCCAGTACTTC.

The V and J genes are TRBV7-9 and TRBJ1-2; TRBD1 matches at 9 bases. The CDR3 runs to 18 residues. The germline V gene encodes CDR1 SEHNR and CDR2 FQNEAQ (reference sequence). V trimming: 2 bases; J trimming: 4 bases; junction bases outside the gene matches: 14. The DNA of the CDR3 is TGTGCCAGCAGCTTACCAAGTCCCGGGACAGGGAACGGCTATGGCTACACCTTC. As protein: CASSLPSPGTGNGYGYTF.

This chain connects TRBV9 to TRBJ2-3; TRBD2 aligns across 11 bases. V lost 3 bases, J lost 3 bases, and 3 bases stayed unmatched. The germline V gene encodes CDR1 SGDLS and CDR2 YYNGEE. The CDR3 is 15 residues long. CDR3 nucleotides: TGTGCCAGCAGCGAGACTAGCGGGGCGACAGATACGCAGTATTTT. Translating it yields CASSETSGATDTQYF. Together with reference TRBV9 and TRBJ2-3, the CDR3 gives the full variable domain: DSGVTQTPKHLITATGQRVTLRCSPRSGDLSVYWYQQSLDQGLQFLIQYYNGEERAKGNILERFSAQQFPDLHSELNLSSLELGDSALYFCASSETSGATDTQYFGPGTRLTVL.